A selection of T cell receptor beta chains follows, all from one sample in a study of blood T cell repertoires in COVID-19. The repertoire was sequenced with immunoSEQ multiplex PCR; TCRdb's copy has only in-frame clones and lacks some. This table holds under 250,000 clones, 84% found once. Sequencing used peripheral blood. These receptors originate from a man between 50 and 59 years old with active or convalescent COVID-19. Each CDR3 is given with its conserved first and last residue.

>TRBV11-2
CASGGDTEAFF
>TRBV3-1/TRBV3-2
CASSQGRGAGTQYF
>TRBV11-2
CASSFGSGRYNSPLHF
>TRBV3-1/TRBV3-2
CASARSGSYEQYF
>TRBV15
CATSRDSGRDTEAFF
>TRBV6-5
CASSYDGNSPLHF
>TRBV7-2
CASSLGGQGYNSPLHF
>TRBV10-3
CATSDRTTNEKLFF
>TRBV6-5
CASSRTSGGENEQYF
>TRBV6-1
CASRGQGLNEQFF
>TRBV19
CASSIGGGGSNQPQHF
>TRBV9
CASSAAGGPRELFF
>TRBV21-1
CASSQGLRELNSPLHF
>TRBV24-1
CATSDLWQGSNQPQHF
>TRBV7-2
CASSFGQSQQPQHF
>TRBV30
CAWSHPVSGASNQPQHF
>TRBV11-3
CASSLRTGATDTQYF
>TRBV29-1
CSVAQGPGEQYF
>TRBV18
CASSPLDPRGADTQYF
>TRBV10-3
CAISEGGGNRRSNTEAFF
>TRBV3-1/TRBV3-2
CASRAAGTEAFF
>TRBV2
CAAYRPNEKLFF
>TRBV25-1
CASSGAGERRNEQFF
>TRBV7-9
CASSFMEQPQHF
>TRBV27
CASRRPGQGAIGELFF
>TRBV28
CASSSPVATSGANTGELFF
>TRBV9
CASSVAPGGQGTGELFF
>TRBV5-1
CASREGATGELFF
>TRBV21-1
CASRPPGWTADTQYF